Below, 21 T cell receptor beta chains from the same sample are listed, as sequenced in a study of blood T cell repertoires in COVID-19. The table came from immunoSEQ multiplex PCR; TCRdb's copy has only in-frame clones and leaves some out. The profile covers tens of thousands of clones, with roughly nine tenths appearing a single time and under 7.5% taken by the ten largest. The specimen was peripheral blood. Receptors were obtained from a woman aged 55 to 70 with active or convalescent COVID-19.

The J gene is TRBJ1-2, the V gene TRBV19; 11 nucleotides match TRBD1. The V gene's germline CDR1 is LNHDA and CDR2 SQIVND (reference sequence). Unmatched junction bases numbered 7, after V lost 7 bases and J lost 6 bases. CDR3 length equals 14 residues. CDR3 sequence reads: CASNSGQGAHGYTF. In nucleotides, the CDR3 is TGTGCCAGTAACTCAGGACAGGGGGCCCATGGCTACACCTTC.

This chain links TRBV7-2 with TRBJ1-1; TRBD1 matches at 10 bases. The CDR3 spans 14 residues. Per the germline V gene, CDR1 is SGHTA and CDR2 is FQGNSA. V lost 3 bases and J lost 4; bases outside the gene matches: 2. The CDR3 is CASSFRTGGTEAFF. The CDR3, as DNA: TGTGCCAGCAGCTTCCGGACAGGGGGCACTGAAGCTTTCTTT.

The chain is built from TRBV7-9 and TRBJ1-6; 9 bases are shared with TRBD1. CDR3 length equals 14 residues. CDR1 is SEHNR, CDR2 FQNEAQ, per germline (reference sequence). V shed 7 bases, J shed 10 bases, and the junction held 8 bases outside the gene matches. The CDR3 protein is CASTDRGSDSPLHF. The CDR3 region has the DNA TGTGCCAGCACCGACAGGGGGTCAGACTCACCCCTCCACTTT.

The chain links TRBV19 to TRBJ1-2; no definite D call. The germline CDR1 and CDR2 sequences are LNHDA and SQIVND (reference sequence). This CDR3 has 14 residues. Between the trimmed V and J ends, which lost 7 bases and 1 base, there was a span of 13 bases. This chain's CDR3 is CASIPGRDNYGYTF. The CDR3 DNA is TGTGCCAGTATCCCCGGACGGGATAACTATGGCTACACCTTC.

CDR3 amino acids: CASATSPAGAKNIQYF. For the CDR3, the DNA is TGTGCCAGTGCTACTTCCCCCGCAGGAGCCAAAAACATTCAGTACTTC. The chain is built from TRBV19 and TRBJ2-4; D unclear. Between the trimmed V and J ends, which lost 8 bases and 0 bases, there was a span of 17 bases. CDR3 size: 16 residues. Germline V gives CDR1 LNHDA, CDR2 SQIVND (reference sequence).

The gene calls are TRBV5-5 and TRBJ1-1, with D tentatively TRBD1 (5 bases). Germline-derived CDR1 and CDR2 are SGHKS and YYEKEE (reference sequence). This CDR3 is 12 amino acids long. V was clipped by 2 bases and J by 7 bases, with 9 bases between them. The CDR3 bases are TGTGCCAGCAGCTTCCCGCAGGGTGAAGCTTTCTTT. Amino acids: CASSFPQGEAFF.

This clone was picked up a small number of times. J is TRBJ1-5 and V is TRBV12-3 or TRBV12-4; D is ambiguous. CDR3 length: 12 residues. The V and J ends lost 9 bases and 7 bases respectively, with 13 bases between them. The DNA for the CDR3 is TGTGCCAGTCGGACTGGATGGCAGCCCCAGCATTTT. This gives the protein CASRTGWQPQHF.

The rearrangement links TRBV3-1 (or the pseudogene TRBV3-2) to TRBJ2-5; 9 positions agree with TRBD2. Germline-derived CDR1 and CDR2 are LGHDT and YNNKEL (reference sequence). CDR3 length: 16 amino acids. J lost 5 bases, V lost 4 bases, and 11 bases had no gene match. In nucleotides, the CDR3 is TGTGCCAGCAGCCTCGCGGTAGCGGGAGCCCCCGAGACCCAGTACTTC. Amino acid sequence: CASSLAVAGAPETQYF.

DNA for the CDR3: TGTGCCAGCACAGTAGCGGGGTTCCCCTACAATGAGCAGTTCTTC. It translates to CASTVAGFPYNEQFF. V is TRBV9 and J is TRBJ2-1; 8 nucleotides agree with TRBD2. The V and J ends lost 6 bases and 2 bases, in that order; junction bases with no gene match: 7. Germline CDR1 reads SGDLS; CDR2 reads YYNGEE. The CDR3 is made up of 15 amino acids.

The genes are TRBV30 and TRBJ2-3; 7 nucleotides align to TRBD1. The germline CDR1 and CDR2 sequences are GTSNPN and SVGIG (reference sequence). The CDR3 length is 13 residues. J gave up 6 bases and V 3 bases, and 6 bases lay outside the gene matches. Here the CDR3 reads CAWRGTGVDTQYF. In DNA, the CDR3 is TGTGCCTGGAGGGGAACAGGGGTGGATACGCAGTATTTT.

The V gene is TRBV28, the J gene TRBJ1-5; unclear D gene. V was trimmed by 3 bases and J by 3 bases, leaving 9 bases between them. The CDR3 sequence is 14 residues long. From germline, CDR1 is MDHEN and CDR2 SYDVKM. The CDR3 is CASSLGQDNQPQHF. CDR3 nucleotide sequence: TGTGCCAGCAGTTTGGGTCAGGACAATCAGCCCCAGCATTTT.

The genes are TRBV19 and TRBJ2-5, with D uncertain. The germline V gene encodes CDR1 LNHDA and CDR2 SQIVND (reference sequence). V lost 4 bases to trimming and J lost 2 bases, with 2 bases between them. This CDR3 is 11 amino acids long. The CDR3 DNA follows: TGTGCCAGTAGTACTCAAGAGACCCAGTACTTC. It translates to CASSTQETQYF.

The CDR3 bases are TGTGCCAGCAGCGTAGAAGGGGCCTTGGGCTACACCTTC. Translating gives CASSVEGALGYTF. V and J are TRBV9 and TRBJ1-2; possibly TRBD1 for D (5 bases). V lost 0 bases to trimming and J lost 8 bases, with 11 bases between them. CDR3 size: 13 residues. Per germline, CDR1 SGDLS and CDR2 YYNGEE.

The chain links TRBV2 to TRBJ2-1; TRBD2 aligns across 7 bases. This CDR3 has 16 amino acids. The germline V gene encodes CDR1 SNHLY and CDR2 FYNNEI. J gave up 2 bases and V 1 base, and 5 bases lay outside the gene matches. The CDR3 DNA reads as TGTGCCAGCAGTGAAGAGTCGGGGGGACCCTACAATGAGCAGTTCTTC. It encodes CASSEESGGPYNEQFF.

In this sample, this clone turned up once. The chain links TRBV20-1 to TRBJ1-1; no definite D call. The length of the CDR3 is 11 residues. CDR1 and CDR2 from the germline V gene are DFQATT and SNEGSKA (reference sequence). With 0 bases removed from V and 7 bases from J, the gap between germline ends came to 6 bases. The DNA for the CDR3 is TGCAGTGCTAGAGATCGCAGTGAAGCTTTCTTT. Residues: CSARDRSEAFF.

The chain has TRBV5-1 and TRBJ1-2; 8 nucleotides align to TRBD1. The CDR3 totals 15 residues. After removal of 0 bases from V and 5 bases from J, the junction contained 6 bases not matched to a gene. CDR1 is SGHRS, CDR2 YFSETQ, per germline. The CDR3 here is CASSLERDRIYGYTF. The CDR3, as DNA: TGCGCCAGCAGCTTGGAGAGGGACAGGATTTATGGCTACACCTTC.

V is TRBV15 and J is TRBJ2-2; 9 bases agree with TRBD2. CDR1 is LNHNV and CDR2 is YYDKDF in the germline V gene (reference sequence). Trimming removed 1 base from V and 5 bases from J; junction bases left unmatched: 2. CDR3 size: 15 residues. The CDR3 is CATSRGLAGTGELFF. The CDR3 bases are TGTGCCACCAGCAGAGGTCTAGCGGGGACCGGGGAGCTGTTTTTT.

V and J are TRBV19 and TRBJ2-1; 12 nucleotides agree with TRBD2. Germline values: CDR1 LNHDA, CDR2 SQIVND (reference sequence). The CDR3 contains 18 residues. Trimming took 0 bases from V and 5 from J; bases not matched to a gene: 8. CDR3 nucleotides: TGTGCCAGTAGTATAGATCGGACTAGCGGGGCCCCACACAATGAGCAGTTCTTC. Residues: CASSIDRTSGAPHNEQFF.

J is TRBJ2-1 and V is TRBV7-9; maybe TRBD2 (5 bases). Germline V gene sequence: CDR1 SEHNR, CDR2 FQNEAQ (reference sequence). This CDR3 has 12 amino acids. V lost 3 bases to trimming and J lost 10 bases, with 10 bases between them. The CDR3 here is CASSFSGNEQFF. The CDR3 DNA reads TGTGCCAGCAGCTTTTCGGGGAACGAGCAGTTCTTC.

The chain is built from TRBV6-5 and TRBJ1-5; D is uncertain. The CDR3 length is 12 residues. Trimming pared 8 bases from V and 6 bases from J, leaving 11 bases between. Per germline, CDR1 MNHEY and CDR2 SVGAGI. CDR3 DNA sequence: TGTGCCAGCCAAGAGAGCGGTCAGCCCCAGCATTTT. Protein sequence: CASQESGQPQHF.

This clone was observed a handful of times. The rearrangement uses TRBV18 and TRBJ1-2, with a possible D match to TRBD1 (6 bases). Germline CDR1 KGHSH, CDR2 LQKENI. The CDR3 length is 16 residues. V was shortened by 2 bases and J by 4 bases, with 17 bases between the two germline ends. CDR3 loop: CASSPLTQGRGYGYTF. The CDR3 region has the DNA TGTGCCAGCTCACCATTAACCCAGGGGAGGGGCTATGGCTACACCTTC.